Listed here is a single TCR beta chain. This specimen belongs to a study of blood T cell repertoires in COVID-19. In the source study's methods: It was from reference gene primer amplification that nucleated cell counts were estimated. Sequencing was performed with immunoSEQ multiplex PCR; in TCRdb, only in-frame clones are kept and a portion is missing. V and J calls and clone size are those listed in that table; D and trimming were worked out from the DNA. The sample lists 70,000 or so clones, 70% to 90% occurring once. V lost 4 bases and J lost 8; bases outside the gene matches: 8. Germline V gene lookup returns CDR1 SGHTA and CDR2 FQGNSA. This CDR3 comprises 14 residues.

This chain connects TRBV7-2 to TRBJ1-2, with 9 bases lining up with TRBD1. The clonotype originates from a man aged 70 or older with active COVID-19. Specimen: peripheral blood. CDR3 in amino acids: CASSSYRGQGGYTF. For the CDR3, the DNA is TGTGCCAGCAGCTCCTACAGGGGGCAGGGGGGCTACACCTTC.